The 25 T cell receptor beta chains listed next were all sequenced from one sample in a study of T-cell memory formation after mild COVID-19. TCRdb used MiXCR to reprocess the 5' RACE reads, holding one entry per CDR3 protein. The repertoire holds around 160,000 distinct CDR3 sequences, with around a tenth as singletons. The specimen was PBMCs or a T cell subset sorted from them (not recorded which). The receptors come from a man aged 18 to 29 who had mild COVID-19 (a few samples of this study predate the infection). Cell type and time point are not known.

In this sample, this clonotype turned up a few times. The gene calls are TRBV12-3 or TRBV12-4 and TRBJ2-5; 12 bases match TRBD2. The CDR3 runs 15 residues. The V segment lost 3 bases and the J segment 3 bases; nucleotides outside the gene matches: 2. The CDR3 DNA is TGTGCCAGCAGTTTCAGACTAGCGGGGGAAGAGACCCAGTACTTC. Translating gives CASSFRLAGEETQYF.

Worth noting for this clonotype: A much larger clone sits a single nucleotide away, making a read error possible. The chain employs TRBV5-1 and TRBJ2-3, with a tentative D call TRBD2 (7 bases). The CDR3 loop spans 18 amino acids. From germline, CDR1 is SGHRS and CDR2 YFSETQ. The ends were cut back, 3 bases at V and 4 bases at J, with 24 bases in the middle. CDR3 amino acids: CASSSSSGGLLRADTQYF. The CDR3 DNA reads TGCGCCAGCAGCTCTTCCTCGGGGGGCCTCCTGAGGGCAGATACGCAGTATTTT.

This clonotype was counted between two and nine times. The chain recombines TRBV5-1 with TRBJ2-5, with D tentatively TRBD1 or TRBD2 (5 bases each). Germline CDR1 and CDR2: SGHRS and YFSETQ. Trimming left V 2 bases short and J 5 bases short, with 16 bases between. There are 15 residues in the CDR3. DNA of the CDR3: TGCGCCAGCAGCTTATTCCCAGACAGAGGGGAGACCCAGTACTTC. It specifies CASSLFPDRGETQYF.

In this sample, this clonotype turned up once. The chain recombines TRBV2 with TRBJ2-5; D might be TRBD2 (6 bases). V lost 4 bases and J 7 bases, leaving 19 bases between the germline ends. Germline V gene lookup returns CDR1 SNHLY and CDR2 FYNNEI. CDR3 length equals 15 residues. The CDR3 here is CASSAVWGGEGTQYF. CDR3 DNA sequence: TGTGCCAGCAGTGCAGTTTGGGGAGGCGAGGGGACCCAGTACTTC.

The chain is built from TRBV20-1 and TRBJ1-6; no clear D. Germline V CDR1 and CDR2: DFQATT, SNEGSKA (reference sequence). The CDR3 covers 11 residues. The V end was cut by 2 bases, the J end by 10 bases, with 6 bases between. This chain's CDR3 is CSARSGSPLHF. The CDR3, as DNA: TGCAGTGCTAGATCAGGATCACCCCTCCACTTT.

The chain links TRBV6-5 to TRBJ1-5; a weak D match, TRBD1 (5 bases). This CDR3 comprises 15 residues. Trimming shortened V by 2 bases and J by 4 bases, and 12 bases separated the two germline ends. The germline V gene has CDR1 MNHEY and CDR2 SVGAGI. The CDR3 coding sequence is TGTGCCAGCAGTTACCGAGCAGGGCCTAATCAGCCCCAGCATTTT. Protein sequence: CASSYRAGPNQPQHF.

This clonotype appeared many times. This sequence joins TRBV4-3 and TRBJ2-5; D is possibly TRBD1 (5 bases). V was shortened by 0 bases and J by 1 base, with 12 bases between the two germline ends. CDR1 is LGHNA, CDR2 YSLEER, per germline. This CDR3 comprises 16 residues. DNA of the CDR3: TGCGCCAGCAGCCAAGATTGGGGCTCTTCCCAAGAGACCCAGTACTTC. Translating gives CASSQDWGSSQETQYF.

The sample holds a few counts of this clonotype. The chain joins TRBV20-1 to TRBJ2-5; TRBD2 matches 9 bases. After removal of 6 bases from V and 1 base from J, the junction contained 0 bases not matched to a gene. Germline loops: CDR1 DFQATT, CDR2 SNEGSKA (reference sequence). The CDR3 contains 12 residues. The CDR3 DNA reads TGCAGTGCAGCGGGGGGCCAAGAGACCCAGTACTTC. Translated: CSAAGGQETQYF.

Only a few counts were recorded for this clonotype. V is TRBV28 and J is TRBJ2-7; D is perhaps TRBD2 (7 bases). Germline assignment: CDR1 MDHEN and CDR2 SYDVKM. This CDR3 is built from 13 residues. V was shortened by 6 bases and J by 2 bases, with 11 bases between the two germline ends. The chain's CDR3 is CASRGGPPYEQYV. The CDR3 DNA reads TGTGCCAGCAGGGGGGGGCCTCCCTACGAGCAGTACGTC.

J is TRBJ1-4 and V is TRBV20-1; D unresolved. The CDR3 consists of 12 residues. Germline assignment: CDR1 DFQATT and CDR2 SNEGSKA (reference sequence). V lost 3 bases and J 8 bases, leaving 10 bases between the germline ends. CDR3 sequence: CSARPVEEKLFF. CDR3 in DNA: TGCAGTGCTAGGCCGGTGGAGGAAAAACTGTTTTTT.

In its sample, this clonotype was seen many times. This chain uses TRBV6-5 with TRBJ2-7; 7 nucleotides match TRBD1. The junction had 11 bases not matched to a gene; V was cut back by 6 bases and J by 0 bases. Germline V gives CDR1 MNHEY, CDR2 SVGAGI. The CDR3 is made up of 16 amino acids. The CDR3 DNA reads TGTGCCAGCAGCCCTAGACAGGGAGTAAGCTCCTACGAGCAGTACTTC. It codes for CASSPRQGVSSYEQYF.

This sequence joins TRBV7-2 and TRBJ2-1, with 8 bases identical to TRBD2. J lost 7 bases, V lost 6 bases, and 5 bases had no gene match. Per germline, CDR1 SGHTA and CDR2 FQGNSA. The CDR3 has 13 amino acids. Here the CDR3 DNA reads TGTGCCAGCAGGACGGGGGGGGCGAATGAGCAGTTCTTC. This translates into CASRTGGANEQFF.

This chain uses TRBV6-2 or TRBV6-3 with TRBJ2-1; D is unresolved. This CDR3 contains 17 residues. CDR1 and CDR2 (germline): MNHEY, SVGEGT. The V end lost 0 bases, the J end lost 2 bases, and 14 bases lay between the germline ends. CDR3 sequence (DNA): TGTGCCAGCAGTTACTCGACGGCCCTGGGCCCCTACAATGAGCAGTTCTTC. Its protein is CASSYSTALGPYNEQFF.

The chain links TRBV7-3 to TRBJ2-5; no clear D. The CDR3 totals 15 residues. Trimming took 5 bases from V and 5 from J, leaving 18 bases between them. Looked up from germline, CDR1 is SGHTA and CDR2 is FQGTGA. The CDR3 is CASSVSPGHGETQYF. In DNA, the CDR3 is TGTGCCAGCAGCGTCTCACCGGGCCACGGGGAGACCCAGTACTTC.

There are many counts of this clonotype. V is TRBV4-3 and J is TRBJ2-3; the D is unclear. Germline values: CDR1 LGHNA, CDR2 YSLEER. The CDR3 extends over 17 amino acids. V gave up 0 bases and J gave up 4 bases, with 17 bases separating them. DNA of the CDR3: TGCGCCAGCAGCCAAGATCGTGTAGTAGCCCCGGCAGATACGCAGTATTTT. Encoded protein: CASSQDRVVAPADTQYF.

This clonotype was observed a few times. The CDR3 DNA follows: TGTGCCAGTAGCCTCCAGGGACCCGGGGAGCTGTTTTTT. Encoded protein: CASSLQGPGELFF. The V call is TRBV19, the J call TRBJ2-2, with D perhaps given as TRBD1 or TRBD2 (5 bases each). CDR1 is LNHDA, CDR2 SQIVND, per germline (reference sequence). Trimming took 6 bases from V and 6 from J, leaving 11 bases between them. CDR3 size: 13 residues.

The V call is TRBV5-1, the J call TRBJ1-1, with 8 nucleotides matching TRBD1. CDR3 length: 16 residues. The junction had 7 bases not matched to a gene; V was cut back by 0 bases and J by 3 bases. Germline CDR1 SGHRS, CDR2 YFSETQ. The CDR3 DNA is TGCGCCAGCAGCTTGGCCCCGGCAGGGGGCTACACTGAAGCTTTCTTT. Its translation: CASSLAPAGGYTEAFF.

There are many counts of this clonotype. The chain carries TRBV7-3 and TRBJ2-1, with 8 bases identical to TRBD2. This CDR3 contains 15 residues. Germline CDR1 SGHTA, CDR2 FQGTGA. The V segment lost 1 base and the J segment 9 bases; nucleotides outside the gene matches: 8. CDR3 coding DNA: TGTGCCAGCAGCTTAATCGGGGGGGCCGGAACTGAGCAGTTCTTC. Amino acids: CASSLIGGAGTEQFF.

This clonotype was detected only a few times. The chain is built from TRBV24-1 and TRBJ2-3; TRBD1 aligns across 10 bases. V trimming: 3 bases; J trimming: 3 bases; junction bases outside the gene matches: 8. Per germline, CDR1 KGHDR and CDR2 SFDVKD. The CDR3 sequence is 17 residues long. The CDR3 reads CATSDTRDRGGTDTQYF. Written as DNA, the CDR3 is TGTGCCACCAGTGATACCCGGGACAGGGGTGGGACAGATACGCAGTATTTT.

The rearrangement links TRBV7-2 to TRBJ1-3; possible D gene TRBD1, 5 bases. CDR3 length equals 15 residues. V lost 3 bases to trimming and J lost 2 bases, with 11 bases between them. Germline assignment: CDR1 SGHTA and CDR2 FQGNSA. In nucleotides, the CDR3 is TGTGCCAGCAGCTTGGGGACGGTGGCTGGAAACACCATATATTTT. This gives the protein CASSLGTVAGNTIYF.

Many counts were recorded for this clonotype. The CDR3 DNA reads as TGTGCCAGCAGCTTAGTGGCGGGGGGTCCCCACGAGCAGTACTTC. Translated, it gives CASSLVAGGPHEQYF. The V call is TRBV7-2, the J call TRBJ2-7; TRBD2 aligns across 8 bases. Germline CDR1 and CDR2: SGHTA and FQGNSA. This CDR3 contains 15 residues. Trimming removed 1 base from V and 5 bases from J; junction bases left unmatched: 7.

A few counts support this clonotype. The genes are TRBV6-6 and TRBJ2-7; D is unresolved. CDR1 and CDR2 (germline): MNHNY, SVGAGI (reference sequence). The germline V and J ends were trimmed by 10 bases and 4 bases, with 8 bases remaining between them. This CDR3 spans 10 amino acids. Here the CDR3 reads CATQDYEQYF. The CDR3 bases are TGTGCCACCCAAGATTACGAGCAGTACTTC.

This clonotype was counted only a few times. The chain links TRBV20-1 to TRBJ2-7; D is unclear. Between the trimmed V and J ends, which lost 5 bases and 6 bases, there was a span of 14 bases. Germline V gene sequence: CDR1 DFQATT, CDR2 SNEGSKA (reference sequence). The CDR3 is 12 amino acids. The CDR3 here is CSALDLNGEQYV. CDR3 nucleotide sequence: TGCAGTGCTTTGGACCTAAACGGCGAGCAGTACGTC.

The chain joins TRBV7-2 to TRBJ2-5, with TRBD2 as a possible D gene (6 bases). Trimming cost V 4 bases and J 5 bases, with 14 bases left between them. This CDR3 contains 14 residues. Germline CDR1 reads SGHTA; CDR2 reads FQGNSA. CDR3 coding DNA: TGTGCCAGCAGCTCCCCCGCGGGATACGAGACCCAGTACTTC. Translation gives CASSSPAGYETQYF. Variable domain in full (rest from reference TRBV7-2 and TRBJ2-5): GAGVSQSPSNKVTEKGKDVELRCDPISGHTALYWYRQSLGQGLEFLIYFQGNSAPDKSGLPSDRFSAERTGGSVSTLTIQRTQQEDSAVYLCASSSPAGYETQYFGPGTRLLVL.

The CDR3 DNA follows: TGTGCCAGCTCACCGGGAGGGACAGTGAACACTGAAGCTTTCTTT. It codes for CASSPGGTVNTEAFF. The chain combines TRBV18 with TRBJ1-1, with 7 bases that match TRBD1. Germline lookup yields CDR1 KGHSH and CDR2 LQKENI. V lost 3 bases, J lost 0 bases, and 4 bases stayed unmatched. This CDR3 region has 15 residues.